This paragraph covers one TCR beta chain sequence. Antigen: not known. There were TCR beta CDR3 regions amplified from RNA transcripts. When the TCR CDR3 underwent first-round RT-PCR, the HTBI primer set was used. TCRdb re-called the multiplex PCR reads through MiXCR, storing one row per CDR3 protein. Of hundreds of thousands of distinct CDR3 sequences detected, about 20% appear once; the ten largest clones hold about 45%. The entry originates in a study of T cells in Graves' hyperthyroidism and ophthalmopathy. General study findings and limits: In the blood, most expanded thyroid clonotypes above 0.001 appeared as well.

Patients with uncontrolled infections, other autoimmune diseases, pregnancy or lactation were excluded. Every diagnosis used clinical symptoms, serum thyroxine and TRAb, thyroid ultrasound and orbital computed tomography. This TCR came from a man in his forties with Graves' ophthalmopathy. Source material: blood.

This CDR3 is CASSVSSSGDTQYF. DNA for the CDR3: TGTGCCAGCAGCGTTTCAAGCTCGGGGGATACGCAGTATTTT. The chain employs TRBV9 and TRBJ2-3, with TRBD2 as a possible D gene (5 bases). Germline V lookup: CDR1 SGDLS, CDR2 YYNGEE. Trimming shortened V by 2 bases and J by 6 bases, and 13 bases separated the two germline ends. CDR3 length equals 14 residues.